Listed below are T cell receptor beta chains from one sample, sequenced in a study of shared clonotypes between healthy human individuals. Some clones are missing from TCRdb's copy, which holds only in-frame ones; the method was immunoSEQ multiplex PCR. The sample has fewer than 1 million clones, 90% to 98% seen once. Sequencing was performed on naive CD8+ T cells sorted from blood. These receptors were taken from a young man in good health. Both conserved end residues are part of each CDR3. The order of the fields is J gene, D gene, clone size, V gene, CDR3 protein, CDR3 DNA. A D gene is named only where the DNA matches it firmly. Expanded clones are given a class, and other clones once, few, many or no size at all.

j_gene: TRBJ1-5; d_gene: NA; abundance: NA; v_gene: TRBV7-9; CDR3aa: CASSFVNQPQHF; CDR3nt: TGTGCCAGCAGCTTCGTTAATCAGCCCCAGCATTTT
j_gene: TRBJ1-1; d_gene: NA; abundance: NA; v_gene: TRBV29-1; CDR3aa: CSAGGDLNTEAFF; CDR3nt: TGCAGCGCCGGGGGGGACCTGAACACTGAAGCTTTCTTT
j_gene: TRBJ1-1; d_gene: NA; abundance: few; v_gene: TRBV6-5; CDR3aa: CASSYGADTEAFF; CDR3nt: TGTGCCAGCAGTTACGGCGCGGACACTGAAGCTTTCTTT
j_gene: TRBJ2-1; d_gene: TRBD2; abundance: NA; v_gene: TRBV27; CDR3aa: CASSLYGLAGLTMNEQFF; CDR3nt: TGTGCCAGCAGTTTATACGGACTAGCGGGCCTGACAATGAATGAGCAGTTCTTC
j_gene: TRBJ2-2; d_gene: TRBD1; abundance: NA; v_gene: TRBV5-4; CDR3aa: CASSPDRGVNTGELFF; CDR3nt: TGTGCCAGCAGCCCAGACAGGGGTGTCAACACCGGGGAGCTGTTTTTT
j_gene: TRBJ2-7; d_gene: TRBD1; abundance: NA; v_gene: TRBV13; CDR3aa: CASSAGQGASYEQYF; CDR3nt: TGTGCCAGCAGCGCGGGACAGGGGGCCTCCTACGAGCAGTACTTC
j_gene: TRBJ1-3; d_gene: NA; abundance: NA; v_gene: TRBV9; CDR3aa: CASKGSGNTIYF; CDR3nt: TGTGCCAGCAAGGGATCTGGAAACACCATATATTTT
j_gene: TRBJ2-2; d_gene: NA; abundance: once; v_gene: TRBV9; CDR3aa: CASSDPISSTGELFF; CDR3nt: TGTGCCAGCAGTGATCCCATTAGTAGCACCGGGGAGCTGTTTTTT
j_gene: TRBJ2-3; d_gene: TRBD2; abundance: once; v_gene: TRBV9; CDR3aa: CASSVGTSGHSGTDTQYF; CDR3nt: TGTGCCAGCAGCGTCGGGACTAGCGGGCATTCCGGCACAGATACGCAGTATTTT
j_gene: TRBJ2-1; d_gene: TRBD2; abundance: NA; v_gene: TRBV27; CDR3aa: CASRLLAAFYNEQFF; CDR3nt: TGTGCCAGCAGATTACTAGCGGCTTTCTACAATGAGCAGTTCTTC
j_gene: TRBJ2-2; d_gene: TRBD2; abundance: NA; v_gene: TRBV7-9; CDR3aa: CASSPAGTTTGELFF; CDR3nt: TGTGCCAGCAGCCCGGCCGGGACTACCACCGGGGAGCTGTTTTTT
j_gene: TRBJ2-1; d_gene: NA; abundance: NA; v_gene: TRBV27; CDR3aa: CASSLIGDEQFF; CDR3nt: TGTGCCAGCAGTTTAATCGGGGATGAGCAGTTCTTC
j_gene: TRBJ1-4; d_gene: NA; abundance: NA; v_gene: TRBV2; CDR3aa: CASSVRQGGEKLFF; CDR3nt: TGTGCCAGCAGTGTTCGGCAGGGTGGGGAAAAACTGTTTTTT
j_gene: TRBJ1-5; d_gene: NA; abundance: NA; v_gene: TRBV5-3; CDR3aa: CARSHGNQPQHF; CDR3nt: TGTGCCAGAAGTCACGGAAATCAGCCCCAGCATTTT
j_gene: TRBJ1-1; d_gene: TRBD1; abundance: once; v_gene: TRBV7-9; CDR3aa: CASGLLRDRDSEAFF; CDR3nt: TGTGCCAGCGGACTTCTACGAGACAGGGACTCTGAAGCTTTCTTT
j_gene: TRBJ1-1; d_gene: NA; abundance: once; v_gene: TRBV10-1; CDR3aa: CASSPRENTEAFF; CDR3nt: TGCGCCAGCAGTCCCAGGGAGAACACTGAAGCTTTCTTT
j_gene: TRBJ2-1; d_gene: TRBD2; abundance: NA; v_gene: TRBV5-5; CDR3aa: CASSSTSGRYNEQFF; CDR3nt: TGTGCCAGCAGCTCGACTAGCGGGAGATACAATGAGCAGTTCTTC
j_gene: TRBJ2-7; d_gene: TRBD2; abundance: NA; v_gene: TRBV7-6; CDR3aa: CASSLGGLAGGEQYF; CDR3nt: TGTGCCAGCAGCTTAGGAGGGCTAGCGGGGGGGGAGCAGTACTTC
j_gene: TRBJ2-1; d_gene: TRBD2; abundance: once; v_gene: TRBV27; CDR3aa: CASSSLAGGRDEQFF; CDR3nt: TGTGCCAGCAGTTCTCTAGCGGGAGGTAGGGATGAGCAGTTCTTC
j_gene: TRBJ2-5; d_gene: TRBD2; abundance: NA; v_gene: TRBV5-1; CDR3aa: CASSVAGGWETQYF; CDR3nt: TGCGCCAGCAGTGTAGCGGGAGGATGGGAGACCCAGTACTTC
j_gene: TRBJ1-1; d_gene: NA; abundance: few; v_gene: TRBV29-1; CDR3aa: CSVVDITGWNTEAFF; CDR3nt: TGCAGCGTGGTAGACATCACGGGGTGGAACACTGAAGCTTTCTTT
j_gene: TRBJ1-1; d_gene: NA; abundance: once; v_gene: TRBV30; CDR3aa: CAWEGNTEAFF; CDR3nt: TGTGCCTGGGAGGGAAACACTGAAGCTTTCTTT
j_gene: TRBJ1-1; d_gene: NA; abundance: NA; v_gene: TRBV2; CDR3aa: CASSEGTFYSEAFF; CDR3nt: TGTGCCAGCAGTGAAGGGACATTTTATTCTGAAGCTTTCTTT
j_gene: TRBJ2-1; d_gene: NA; abundance: NA; v_gene: TRBV13; CDR3aa: CASSLPLEPYNEQFF; CDR3nt: TGTGCCAGCAGCTTACCCCTCGAACCCTACAATGAGCAGTTCTTC
j_gene: TRBJ2-2; d_gene: NA; abundance: NA; v_gene: TRBV23-1; CDR3aa: CASSQFVNVTGELFF; CDR3nt: TGCGCCAGCAGTCAATTTGTGAATGTCACCGGGGAGCTGTTTTTT
j_gene: TRBJ2-3; d_gene: NA; abundance: NA; v_gene: TRBV15; CDR3aa: CATSRGDGRTDTQYF; CDR3nt: TGTGCCACCAGCAGAGGGGACGGCCGCACAGATACGCAGTATTTT
j_gene: TRBJ2-7; d_gene: TRBD1; abundance: NA; v_gene: TRBV9; CDR3aa: CASSGGEQGAYEQYF; CDR3nt: TGTGCCAGCAGCGGAGGGGAGCAGGGGGCTTACGAGCAGTACTTC
j_gene: TRBJ1-2; d_gene: TRBD1; abundance: NA; v_gene: TRBV13; CDR3aa: CASSSGTGNGYTF; CDR3nt: TGTGCCAGCAGCTCCGGGACAGGGAATGGCTACACCTTC